One and the same sample provided the 27 T cell receptor beta chains below, sequenced in a study of T cells in tumors after PD-1 blockade. Sequencing was performed with immunoSEQ multiplex PCR; in TCRdb, only in-frame clones are kept and a portion is missing. This table holds more than 40,000 clones, under 85% found once. Sequencing was performed on PBMCs, taken before anti-PD-1 therapy. The source of these receptors is a human donor with advanced basal cell or squamous cell carcinoma (not recorded which).

This clone was seen a single time. The chain carries TRBV11-3 and TRBJ2-7; TRBD2 agrees at 12 bases. The ends lost 7 bases at V and 6 bases at J; junction bases unmatched: 4. This CDR3 region has 13 residues. The germline V gene has CDR1 SGHNT and CDR2 YENEEA. The DNA of the CDR3 is TGTGCCAGCACGACTAGCGGGAGAGGCGAGCAGTACTTC. Translating gives CASTTSGRGEQYF. The whole variable domain, remainder taken from reference TRBV11-3 and TRBJ2-7, is EAGVVQSPRYKIIEKKQPVAFWCNPISGHNTLYWYLQNLGQGPELLIRYENEEAVDDSQLPKDRFSAERLKGVDSTLKIQPAELGDSAVYLCASTTSGRGEQYFGPGTRLTVT.

The chain couples TRBV7-2 to TRBJ1-6; 8 bases are a match to TRBD1. CDR1 is SGHTA, CDR2 FQGNSA, per germline. The CDR3 extends over 13 amino acids. V lost 6 bases to trimming and J lost 7 bases; unmatched junction nucleotides: 2. DNA for the CDR3: TGTGCCAGCAGAACAGGGGGAAATTCACCCCTCCACTTT. Encoded protein: CASRTGGNSPLHF. Variable domain in full (rest from reference TRBV7-2 and TRBJ1-6): GAGVSQSPSNKVTEKGKDVELRCDPISGHTALYWYRQSLGQGLEFLIYFQGNSAPDKSGLPSDRFSAERTGGSVSTLTIQRTQQEDSAVYLCASRTGGNSPLHFGNGTRLTVT.

The chain combines TRBV7-8 with TRBJ2-1, with 7 bases aligning to TRBD2. Germline lookup yields CDR1 SGHVS and CDR2 FQNEAQ. There are 16 residues in the CDR3. V dropped 4 bases and J dropped 0; count of bases not matched to a gene: 6. The CDR3 here is CASSSRLAVSYNEQFF. The CDR3 coding sequence is TGTGCCAGCAGCTCCCGACTAGCCGTCTCCTACAATGAGCAGTTCTTC. Filled out from reference TRBV7-8 and TRBJ2-1, the complete variable domain reads GAGVSQSPRYKVAKRGQDVALRCDPISGHVSLFWYQQALGQGPEFLTYFQNEAQLDKSGLPSDRFFAERPEGSVSTLKIQRTQQEDSAVYLCASSSRLAVSYNEQFFGPGTRLTVL.

The gene calls are TRBV14 and TRBJ1-2; D possibly corresponds to TRBD1 (6 bases). Per germline, CDR1 SGHDN and CDR2 FVKESK. The CDR3 has 15 residues. Between the trimmed V and J ends, which lost 6 bases and 3 bases, there was a span of 17 bases. DNA for the CDR3: TGTGCCAGCAGTCCCCTCGGGGGCGCGGACTATGGCTACACCTTC. It codes for CASSPLGGADYGYTF. The full variable domain, completed using reference TRBV14 and TRBJ1-2, is EAGVTQFPSHSVIEKGQTVTLRCDPISGHDNLYWYRRVMGKEIKFLLHFVKESKQDESGMPNNRFLAERTGGTYSTLKVQPAELEDSGVYFCASSPLGGADYGYTFGSGTRLTVV.

This clone has just a few counts. The J gene is TRBJ2-3, the V gene TRBV5-1; a weak D match, TRBD2 (6 bases). The CDR3 extends over 15 amino acids. V was cut by 6 bases and J by 2 bases, with 16 bases left in between. Looked up from germline, CDR1 is SGHRS and CDR2 is YFSETQ. The CDR3 sequence: CASKPTPGDTDTQYF. The CDR3 DNA is TGCGCCAGCAAACCGACCCCGGGAGACACAGATACGCAGTATTTT. Variable domain in full (rest from reference TRBV5-1 and TRBJ2-3): KAGVTQTPRYLIKTRGQQVTLSCSPISGHRSVSWYQQTPGQGLQFLFEYFSETQRNKGNFPGRFSGRQFSNSRSEMNVSTLELGDSALYLCASKPTPGDTDTQYFGPGTRLTVL.

This chain connects TRBV5-1 to TRBJ1-2; TRBD1 is a possible D gene (6 bases). The germline CDR1 and CDR2 sequences are SGHRS and YFSETQ. Between the trimmed V and J ends, which lost 0 bases and 6 bases, there was a span of 6 bases. This CDR3 contains 12 residues. The CDR3 is CASSLEGDGYTF. The CDR3 DNA sequence: TGCGCCAGCAGCTTGGAGGGGGATGGCTACACCTTC. Together with reference TRBV5-1 and TRBJ1-2, the CDR3 gives the full variable domain: KAGVTQTPRYLIKTRGQQVTLSCSPISGHRSVSWYQQTPGQGLQFLFEYFSETQRNKGNFPGRFSGRQFSNSRSEMNVSTLELGDSALYLCASSLEGDGYTFGSGTRLTVV.

This chain links TRBV7-8 with TRBJ2-3; D ambiguous. The CDR3 spans 13 residues. Germline V gene lookup returns CDR1 SGHVS and CDR2 FQNEAQ. Trimming removed 1 base from V and 1 base from J, with 3 bases in between. DNA for the CDR3: TGTGCCAGCAGCTTAGGTGGCACAGATACGCAGTATTTT. Its protein product is CASSLGGTDTQYF. Supplemented by reference TRBV7-8 and TRBJ2-3, the full variable domain reads GAGVSQSPRYKVAKRGQDVALRCDPISGHVSLFWYQQALGQGPEFLTYFQNEAQLDKSGLPSDRFFAERPEGSVSTLKIQRTQQEDSAVYLCASSLGGTDTQYFGPGTRLTVL.

The chain carries TRBV27 and TRBJ1-1, with D unresolved. Looked up from germline, CDR1 is MNHEY and CDR2 is SMNVEV (reference sequence). This CDR3 comprises 14 residues. V lost 2 bases, J lost 5 bases, and 12 bases lay in between. The CDR3 DNA sequence: TGTGCCAGCAGTTTAACCCCCGGGCGAACTGAAGCTTTCTTT. Encoded protein: CASSLTPGRTEAFF.

The genes are TRBV6-4 and TRBJ1-6; D remains unclear. Germline V CDR1 and CDR2: MRHNA, SNTAGT. The CDR3 runs to 13 residues. Trimming shortened V by 0 bases and J by 8 bases, and 5 bases separated the two germline ends. CDR3 loop: CASSDSRDSPLHF. DNA of the CDR3: TGTGCCAGCAGTGACTCAAGGGATTCACCCCTCCACTTT.

This chain links TRBV7-8 with TRBJ1-5; 9 bases map to TRBD1. The CDR3 covers 16 residues. V shed 3 bases and J 2 bases; nucleotides not matched to a gene: 5. In germline, CDR1 is SGHVS, CDR2 FQNEAQ. The CDR3 loop is CASSFNRGQGNQPQHF. DNA of the CDR3: TGTGCCAGCAGCTTCAACAGGGGGCAAGGCAATCAGCCCCAGCATTTT.

The genes are TRBV5-5 and TRBJ1-1; a possible D gene is TRBD1 (5 bases). This CDR3 contains 12 residues. The V end lost 3 bases, the J end lost 6 bases, and 9 bases lay between the germline ends. Germline values: CDR1 SGHKS, CDR2 YYEKEE (reference sequence). The CDR3 region is CASSSEGAEAFF. As DNA, the CDR3 is TGTGCCAGCAGCTCCGAAGGGGCTGAAGCTTTCTTT.

This sequence joins TRBV14 and TRBJ2-7; no clear D. Per germline, CDR1 SGHDN and CDR2 FVKESK. Trimming pared 4 bases from V and 6 bases from J, leaving 7 bases between. The length of the CDR3 is 11 residues. The CDR3 spells CASSLVGEQYF. The CDR3 DNA reads as TGTGCCAGCAGCCTTGTGGGCGAGCAGTACTTC.

The chain employs TRBV6-2 or TRBV6-3 and TRBJ2-2; TRBD1 might be the D (6 bases). V dropped 2 bases and J dropped 5 bases, with 9 bases sitting between them. CDR1 MNHEY and CDR2 SVGEGT come from the germline V gene. The CDR3 has 14 residues. The CDR3 nucleotides are TGTGCCAGCAGTTACCACAGGGTAACCGGGGAGCTGTTTTTT. Encoded protein: CASSYHRVTGELFF.

The genes are TRBV27 and TRBJ2-3; D perhaps matches TRBD2 (5 bases). The CDR3 consists of 13 residues. Deletions cut 6 bases from V and 9 bases from J, with 16 bases between. Germline V CDR1 and CDR2: MNHEY, SMNVEV (reference sequence). The CDR3 DNA is TGTGCCAGCAGCTCCCGACCCCCGGGGACGCAGTATTTT. Residues: CASSSRPPGTQYF.

The table lists this clone with a count of one. V is TRBV6-2 or TRBV6-3 and J is TRBJ1-5; TRBD1 might be the D (6 bases). Germline V gene lookup returns CDR1 MNHEY and CDR2 SVGEGT. The CDR3 runs to 13 residues. V lost 6 bases to trimming and J lost 7 bases, with 13 bases between them. Here the CDR3 DNA reads TGTGCCAGCAGCGACGGGGGCAGGCAGCCCCAGCATTTT. Translation gives CASSDGGRQPQHF.

This clone has just a few counts. The CDR3 bases are TGTGCCAGCAACTCGGGGGCCGGTATTGAGGAGCAGTTCTTC. Translated: CASNSGAGIEEQFF. The chain carries TRBV7-3 and TRBJ2-1; D could derive from TRBD1 or TRBD2 (6 bases each). V lost 7 bases to trimming and J lost 10 bases, with 20 bases between them. This CDR3 is built from 14 residues. Germline-derived CDR1 and CDR2 are SGHTA and FQGTGA.

This clone was counted a few times. The genes are TRBV3-1 (or the pseudogene TRBV3-2) and TRBJ2-1; tentatively, D is TRBD1 or TRBD2 (5 bases each). The V and J ends lost 3 bases and 5 bases respectively, with 11 bases between them. Germline values: CDR1 LGHDT, CDR2 YNNKEL (reference sequence). This CDR3 spans 14 amino acids. The CDR3 loop is CASSQTGANNEQFF. The CDR3 nucleotides are TGTGCCAGCAGCCAGACCGGGGCGAACAATGAGCAGTTCTTC.

The rearrangement joins TRBV20-1 to TRBJ1-2, with D possibly being TRBD1 (6 bases). The CDR3 has 12 amino acids. Per the germline V gene, CDR1 is DFQATT and CDR2 is SNEGSKA (reference sequence). V was shortened by 3 bases and J by 6 bases, with 11 bases between the two germline ends. In DNA, the CDR3 is TGCAGTGCTAGTAGGGGGGCAGATGGCTACACCTTC. This sequence encodes CSASRGADGYTF.

The chain recombines TRBV10-1 with TRBJ1-2, with D maybe TRBD1 (5 bases). CDR1 is WNHNN and CDR2 is SYGVQD in the germline V gene (reference sequence). There are 14 residues in the CDR3. The V end was cut by 0 bases, the J end by 5 bases, with 10 bases between. CDR3 sequence (DNA): TGCGCCAGCAGTGAGTCGGGGGTACCTTATGGCTACACCTTC. It yields the protein CASSESGVPYGYTF.

The rearrangement links TRBV7-9 to TRBJ1-2, with D possibly matching TRBD1 (6 bases). Trimming removed 5 bases at V and 8 bases at J, with 24 bases between. Germline V CDR1 and CDR2: SEHNR, FQNEAQ (reference sequence). This CDR3 comprises 16 residues. CDR3 nucleotide sequence: TGTGCCAGCAGCCACACCGGGGAGGGACAACTTTACGGCTACACCTTC. Residues: CASSHTGEGQLYGYTF.

The rearrangement joins TRBV5-1 to TRBJ2-3; 8 bases align to TRBD1. V was pared by 0 bases and J by 7 bases, with 4 bases of the junction left unmatched. The CDR3 extends over 14 amino acids. The germline V gene encodes CDR1 SGHRS and CDR2 YFSETQ. CDR3 protein: CASSLDGTGNTQYF. CDR3 coding DNA: TGCGCCAGCAGCTTGGACGGGACAGGTAATACGCAGTATTTT.

As to this clone: Other nucleotide sequences in the sample specify the same CDR3. J is TRBJ2-6 and V is TRBV6-4; D is ambiguous. Trimming took 0 bases from V and 4 from J, leaving 10 bases between them. The CDR3 is 16 residues long. The germline gives CDR1 MRHNA, CDR2 SNTAGT. The CDR3 is CASSDSPGRGANVLTF. CDR3 nucleotide sequence: TGTGCCAGCAGTGACTCTCCAGGCCGAGGGGCCAACGTCCTGACTTTC.

This clone has more than one count but fewer than ten. The chain is built from TRBV4-2 and TRBJ2-7; the D gene is possibly TRBD2 (6 bases). Trimming left V 0 bases short and J 0 bases short, with 21 bases between. In germline, CDR1 is LGHNA, CDR2 YNFKEQ. The CDR3 is made up of 19 amino acids. The CDR3 DNA sequence: TGTGCCAGCAGCCAAGATACGGGAGTAGTGGATACGAGCTCCTACGAGCAGTACTTC. Translation: CASSQDTGVVDTSSYEQYF.

The chain has TRBV7-8 and TRBJ1-2; a possible D gene is TRBD1 (5 bases). This CDR3 contains 13 residues. Trimming left V 4 bases short and J 8 bases short, with 14 bases between. Germline V lookup: CDR1 SGHVS, CDR2 FQNEAQ. The DNA of the CDR3 is TGTGCCAGCAGCTCTGGAACAGGTGGGGGCTACACCTTC. Translated: CASSSGTGGGYTF.

The chain has TRBV7-2 and TRBJ2-6; the D is unclear. Deletions cut 1 base from V and 0 bases from J, with 10 bases between. From germline, CDR1 is SGHTA and CDR2 FQGNSA. The CDR3 runs 17 residues. The CDR3: CASSLDPQHSGANVLTF. The CDR3 region has the DNA TGTGCCAGCAGCTTAGATCCCCAGCACTCTGGGGCCAACGTCCTGACTTTC.

The rearrangement links TRBV7-3 to TRBJ1-1; D perhaps matches TRBD1 (6 bases). Trimming removed 2 bases at V and 0 bases at J, with 19 bases between. The germline V gene has CDR1 SGHTA and CDR2 FQGTGA. This CDR3 has 18 residues. The CDR3 DNA follows: TGTGCCAGCAGCTTATGGGCCTGGGCCCGGGACATGAACACTGAAGCTTTCTTT. Translation gives CASSLWAWARDMNTEAFF.

The chain is built from TRBV4-1 and TRBJ1-5; D is ambiguous. Germline CDR1 is MGHRA and CDR2 is YSYEKL. Trimming shortened V by 0 bases and J by 4 bases, and 7 bases separated the two germline ends. CDR3 length: 14 residues. The CDR3 loop reads CASSQDRANQPQHF. In DNA form, the CDR3 reads TGCGCCAGCAGCCAAGATCGGGCTAATCAGCCCCAGCATTTT.